This T cell receptor (beta chain) was retrieved from a study of blood T cell repertoires in COVID-19. The wider study: Acute and convalescent COVID-19 samples came from the United States, Italy and Spain. From T cells, B-cell-depleted T cells, or PBMCs came the material, which was cDNA or gDNA.

The CDR3 extends over 15 amino acids. Germline V lookup: CDR1 MNHNY, CDR2 SVGAGI (reference sequence). V shed 0 bases and J shed 6 bases, with 14 bases lying between them. Original processing methods: Estimation of nucleated cell counts was performed using reference gene primer amplification. The repertoire was sequenced with immunoSEQ multiplex PCR; TCRdb's copy has only in-frame clones and lacks some. V and J calls and clone size are given by that table; D and trimming were obtained from the DNA. The sample has some 160,000 clones, more than 75% seen once. The TCR was taken from a man in his 60s with acute or convalescent COVID-19. The specimen sequenced was peripheral blood. This chain joins TRBV6-6 and TRBJ1-2; unclear D gene. The CDR3 region is CASSYSAALGNGYTF. CDR3 in DNA: TGTGCCAGCAGTTACTCAGCCGCACTAGGGAATGGCTACACCTTC.